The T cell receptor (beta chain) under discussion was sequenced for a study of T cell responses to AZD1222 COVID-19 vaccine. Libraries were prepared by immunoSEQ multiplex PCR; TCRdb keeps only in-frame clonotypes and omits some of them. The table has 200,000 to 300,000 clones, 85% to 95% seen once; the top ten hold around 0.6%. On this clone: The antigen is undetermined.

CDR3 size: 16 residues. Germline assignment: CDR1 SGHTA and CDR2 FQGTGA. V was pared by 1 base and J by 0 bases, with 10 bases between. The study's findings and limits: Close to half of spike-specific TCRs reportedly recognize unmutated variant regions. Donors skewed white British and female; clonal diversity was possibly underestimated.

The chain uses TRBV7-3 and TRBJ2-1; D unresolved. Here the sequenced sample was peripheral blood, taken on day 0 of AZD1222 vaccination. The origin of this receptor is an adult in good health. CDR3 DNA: TGTGCCAGCAGCTTAATCCTGGATAGCTCCTACAATGAGCAGTTCTTC. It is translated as CASSLILDSSYNEQFF.